Listed below are T cell receptor beta chains from one sample, sequenced in a study of beta chain features in type 1 diabetes. Clones were sequenced by immunoSEQ multiplex PCR, and TCRdb holds only the in-frame ones, with some missing. This sample carries about 150,000 clones, over 8.5% of them seen once, and the ten largest clones take about 2.1%. The material sequenced was central memory CD4+ T cells from blood. These receptor sequences come from a young man in good health. The CDR3 runs from the conserved cysteine through the conserved F or W. D genes are given only for firm matches. Only some rows state a clone size, as once, few, many or a class for expanded clones.

D gene	clone size	V gene	J gene	CDR3 protein	CDR3 DNA
TRBD1	few	TRBV7-2	TRBJ2-2	CASSPTGTNTGELFF	TGTGCCAGCAGCCCGACAGGGACGAACACCGGGGAGCTGTTTTTT
-	many	TRBV7-9	TRBJ2-3	CASSLAPTDTQYF	TGTGCCAGCAGCTTAGCCCCCACAGATACGCAGTATTTT
TRBD2	-	TRBV2	TRBJ2-7	CASTTSGGASEQYF	TGTGCCAGCACCACTAGCGGGGGGGCCTCCGAGCAGTACTTC
-	-	TRBV4-2	TRBJ1-1	CASSQDTRTEAFF	TGTGCCAGCAGCCAAGATACGCGTACTGAAGCTTTCTTT
-	once	TRBV7-8	TRBJ2-3	CASSFGFTDTQYF	TGTGCCAGCAGCTTTGGCTTCACAGATACGCAGTATTTT
-	few	TRBV6-5	TRBJ1-2	CASGTINYGYTF	TGTGCCAGCGGCACAATTAACTATGGCTACACCTTC
-	-	TRBV7-2	TRBJ1-5	CASSLGLRRNQPQHF	TGTGCCAGCAGCTTGGGACTCAGGCGGAATCAGCCCCAGCATTTT
TRBD1	many	TRBV7-2	TRBJ1-2	CASSSVRGTGANYGYTF	TGTGCCAGCAGCTCAGTCCGTGGGACAGGGGCAAACTATGGCTACACCTTC
-	-	TRBV7-2	TRBJ2-3	CASSSNRQVTDTQYF	TGTGCCAGCAGCTCCAATCGGCAGGTCACAGATACGCAGTATTTT
TRBD1	-	TRBV6-6	TRBJ2-2	CASSTGQATGELFF	TGTGCCAGCAGTACGGGACAGGCTACCGGGGAGCTGTTTTTT
-	-	TRBV28	TRBJ1-1	CASSLGGLLVNTEAFF	TGTGCCAGCAGTTTAGGGGGTTTACTGGTGAACACTGAAGCTTTCTTT